Shown below are 17 T cell receptor beta chains from a single sample sequenced in a study of OX40 agonist ivuxolimab in advanced cancers. Clones were sequenced by immunoSEQ multiplex PCR, and TCRdb holds only the in-frame ones, with some missing. The table includes about 71,000 clones, 80% to 90% detected once. Source: CD4+ or CD8+ T cells sorted from blood, taken in a trial of the OX40 agonist ivuxolimab. All receptors come from an adult with an advanced solid tumor such as melanoma, head and neck, liver or kidney cancer.

The chain combines TRBV7-8 with TRBJ1-2, with D possibly being TRBD1 (5 bases). Germline lookup yields CDR1 SGHVS and CDR2 FQNEAQ. Trimming took 0 bases from V and 3 from J, leaving 8 bases between them. The CDR3 covers 14 residues. The CDR3 spells CASSLAAGDYGYTF. For the CDR3, the DNA is TGTGCCAGCAGCTTAGCGGCGGGGGACTATGGCTACACCTTC. The full variable domain, its missing parts supplied by reference TRBV7-8 and TRBJ1-2, is GAGVSQSPRYKVAKRGQDVALRCDPISGHVSLFWYQQALGQGPEFLTYFQNEAQLDKSGLPSDRFFAERPEGSVSTLKIQRTQQEDSAVYLCASSLAAGDYGYTFGSGTRLTVV.

The rearrangement links TRBV19 to TRBJ1-1; tentatively, D is TRBD1 (6 bases). The CDR3 totals 13 residues. The V gene lost 8 bases and the J gene lost 2 bases, with 12 bases spanning the gap. The germline gives CDR1 LNHDA, CDR2 SQIVND (reference sequence). The chain's CDR3 is CASHRGQNTEAFF. The CDR3 DNA reads TGTGCCAGTCATAGGGGACAAAACACTGAAGCTTTCTTT.

This clone turned up a few times. V usage is TRBV30 and J usage is TRBJ1-5; the D gene is possibly TRBD1 (6 bases). The CDR3 runs 13 residues. CDR1 and CDR2 from the germline V gene are GTSNPN and SVGIG (reference sequence). Between the trimmed V and J ends, which lost 6 bases and 4 bases, there was a span of 13 bases. The CDR3 DNA reads TGTGCCTGCTCACAGGGCAGGAATCAGCCCCAGCATTTT. It yields the protein CACSQGRNQPQHF.

This chain links TRBV18 with TRBJ2-7, with TRBD2 matching over 10 bases. CDR1 and CDR2 from the germline V gene are KGHSH and LQKENI. The CDR3 covers 16 residues. V was clipped by 2 bases and J by 5 bases; unmatched bases: 9. The CDR3: CASSPWEASGGDEQYF. As DNA, the CDR3 is TGTGCCAGCTCACCATGGGAGGCTAGCGGGGGCGACGAGCAGTACTTC.

The CDR3 DNA reads as TGTGCCAGCAGCTCTAGTCCCGGGACAGGCTCCTTCTACGAGCAGTACTTC. Protein product: CASSSSPGTGSFYEQYF. This chain uses TRBV9 with TRBJ2-7, with TRBD1 identical over 8 bases. This CDR3 contains 17 residues. Germline V gene data show CDR1 as SGDLS and CDR2 as YYNGEE. V gave up 4 bases and J gave up 3 bases; unmatched junction bases: 15.

This chain links TRBV6-4 with TRBJ2-3; 10 nucleotides agree with TRBD2. Germline assignment: CDR1 MRHNA and CDR2 SNTAGT. Trimming at V came to 4 bases and at J to 3 bases, leaving 4 bases not matched to a gene. The CDR3 consists of 15 residues. Here the CDR3 DNA reads TGTGCCAGCAGTGTCGGACTAGCGGATACAGATACGCAGTATTTT. Its translation: CASSVGLADTDTQYF.

The V call is TRBV6-1, the J call TRBJ2-7; possible D gene TRBD1, 5 bases. Germline V gives CDR1 MNHNS, CDR2 SASEGT. V dropped 4 bases and J dropped 2 bases, with 12 bases sitting between them. This CDR3 is built from 14 residues. CDR3 coding DNA: TGTGCCAGCAGTGGCCGGACACCGGCCTACGAGCAGTACTTC. Encoded protein: CASSGRTPAYEQYF.

In DNA form, the CDR3 reads TGTGCCAGCAGTGATTTTAGGAACGAGCAGTACTTC. Translating it yields CASSDFRNEQYF. The V and J genes are TRBV2 and TRBJ2-5; D is ambiguous. Near its end, the DNA agrees better with TRBJ2-7, so the J call may be wrong. The length of the CDR3 is 12 residues. Germline V gene lookup returns CDR1 SNHLY and CDR2 FYNNEI.

The V gene is TRBV19, the J gene TRBJ2-1; tentative D call: TRBD2 (6 bases). Trimming took 4 bases from V and 7 from J, leaving 29 bases between them. Germline V gene lookup returns CDR1 LNHDA and CDR2 SQIVND (reference sequence). This CDR3 is built from 19 residues. Here the CDR3 reads CASSTRLVSGNYRANEQFF. The CDR3, as DNA: TGTGCCAGTAGTACACGACTAGTTTCCGGTAACTACAGAGCGAATGAGCAGTTCTTC.

The rearrangement uses TRBV14 and TRBJ1-1; D is ambiguous. Germline lookup yields CDR1 SGHDN and CDR2 FVKESK. V lost 0 bases to trimming and J lost 0 bases, with 2 bases between them. The CDR3 sequence is 13 residues long. The CDR3 is CASSQDLNTEAFF. The CDR3 DNA reads TGTGCCAGCAGCCAAGACCTGAACACTGAAGCTTTCTTT.

CDR3 amino acids: CASSWAAHSNQPQHF. The CDR3 nucleotides read TGTGCCAGCAGTTGGGCGGCTCATAGCAATCAGCCCCAGCATTTT. The J gene is TRBJ1-5, the V gene TRBV27; D remains unclear. Per germline, CDR1 MNHEY and CDR2 SMNVEV (reference sequence). This CDR3 contains 15 residues. Trimming pared 4 bases from V and 0 bases from J, leaving 10 bases between.

This sequence joins TRBV7-8 and TRBJ1-5; D gene ambiguous. Deletions cut 2 bases from V and 1 base from J, with 0 bases between. The CDR3 is 12 residues long. CDR1 and CDR2 (germline): SGHVS, FQNEAQ. The DNA for the CDR3 is TGTGCCAGCAGCTTAAGCAATCAGCCCCAGCATTTT. Translating it yields CASSLSNQPQHF.

The chain recombines TRBV6-5 with TRBJ1-2; possibly TRBD1 for D (5 bases). The germline V gene has CDR1 MNHEY and CDR2 SVGAGI. V shed 2 bases and J shed 4 bases, with 8 bases lying between them. This CDR3 is built from 13 residues. The CDR3 DNA reads TGTGCCAGCAGTTACGGGGGGACCTATGGCTACACCTTC. It is translated as CASSYGGTYGYTF.

The CDR3: CASSSTRRSYNEQFF. The CDR3 coding sequence is TGTGCCAGCAGCTCCACTAGGCGCTCCTACAATGAGCAGTTCTTC. V and J are TRBV5-6 and TRBJ2-1, with D possibly TRBD2 on 5 matching bases. Germline V CDR1 and CDR2: SGHDT, YYEEEE. The CDR3 runs 15 residues. V lost 3 bases and J 0 bases, leaving 10 bases between the germline ends.

By share, this clone ranks as medium-sized. The germline gene is not matched at one end of the junction; a read error may be the cause. This CDR3 is also generated by other DNA sequences in the sample. V gene TRBV6-6 combines with J gene TRBJ2-2; D is possibly TRBD2 (5 bases). The CDR3 length is 16 residues. Germline lookup yields CDR1 MNHNY and CDR2 SVGAGI (reference sequence). The CDR3 bases are TGTGCCAGCAGTAACTCGAGAGGGTGGGTCACCGGGGAGCTGTTTTTT. Amino acid sequence: CASSNSRGWVTGELFF.

This clone appeared a few times. This chain connects TRBV14 to TRBJ2-7; possibly TRBD1 for D (6 bases). V was shortened by 4 bases and J by 2 bases, with 9 bases between the two germline ends. This CDR3 is 13 amino acids long. Germline-derived CDR1 and CDR2 are SGHDN and FVKESK. The CDR3 DNA reads as TGTGCCAGCAGCCCGACAGGAACCTACGAGCAGTACTTC. Translating gives CASSPTGTYEQYF.

This chain uses TRBV6-6 with TRBJ1-2; tentative D call: TRBD1 (5 bases). V was shortened by 4 bases and J by 8 bases, with 14 bases between the two germline ends. Looked up from germline, CDR1 is MNHNY and CDR2 is SVGAGI (reference sequence). The CDR3 consists of 13 residues. CDR3 nucleotides: TGTGCCAGCAGTTCCCTCCAGGGAAGGGGCTACACCTTC. It yields the protein CASSSLQGRGYTF.